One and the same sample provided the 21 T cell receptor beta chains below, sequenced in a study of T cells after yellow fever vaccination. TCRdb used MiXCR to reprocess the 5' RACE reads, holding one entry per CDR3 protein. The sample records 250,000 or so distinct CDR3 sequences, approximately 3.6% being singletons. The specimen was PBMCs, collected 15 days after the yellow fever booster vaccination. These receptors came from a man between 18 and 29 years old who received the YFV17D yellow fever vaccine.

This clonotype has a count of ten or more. CDR3 residues: CASSLAGGQDYGYTF. The CDR3 DNA sequence: TGTGCCAGCAGCTTGGCCGGGGGGCAGGACTATGGCTACACCTTC. This chain links TRBV5-4 with TRBJ1-2; TRBD1 might be the D (6 bases). From germline, CDR1 is SGHNT and CDR2 YYREEE (reference sequence). CDR3 size: 15 residues. Trimming stripped 0 bases from V and 3 bases from J, with 12 bases between. Together with reference TRBV5-4 and TRBJ1-2, the CDR3 gives the full variable domain: ETGVTQSPTHLIKTRGQQVTLRCSSQSGHNTVSWYQQALGQGPQFIFQYYREEENGRGNFPPRFSGLQFPNYSSELNVNALELDDSALYLCASSLAGGQDYGYTFGSGTRLTVV.

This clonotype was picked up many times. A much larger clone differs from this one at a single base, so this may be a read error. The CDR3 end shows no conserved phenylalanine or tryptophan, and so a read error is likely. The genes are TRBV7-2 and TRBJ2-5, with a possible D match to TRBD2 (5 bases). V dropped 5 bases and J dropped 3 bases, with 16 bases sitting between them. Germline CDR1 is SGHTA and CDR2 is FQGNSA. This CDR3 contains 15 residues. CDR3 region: CASSPRPRGKETQYL. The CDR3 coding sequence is TGTGCCAGCAGCCCCCGCCCGAGAGGGAAAGAGACCCAGTACTTA.

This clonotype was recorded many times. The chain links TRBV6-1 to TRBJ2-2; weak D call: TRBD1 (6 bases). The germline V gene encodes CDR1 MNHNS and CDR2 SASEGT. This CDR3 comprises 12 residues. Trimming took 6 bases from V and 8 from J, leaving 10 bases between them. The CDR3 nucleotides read TGTGCCAGCAGGGGGGCTACTGGGGAGCTGTTTTTT. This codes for CASRGATGELFF.

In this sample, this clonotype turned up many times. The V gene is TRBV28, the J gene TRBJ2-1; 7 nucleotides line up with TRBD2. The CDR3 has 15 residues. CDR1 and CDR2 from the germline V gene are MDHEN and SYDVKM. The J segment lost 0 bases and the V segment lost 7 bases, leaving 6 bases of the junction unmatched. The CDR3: CASTLGGSSYNEQFF. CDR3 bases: TGTGCCAGCACTCTGGGGGGGAGCTCCTACAATGAGCAGTTCTTC.

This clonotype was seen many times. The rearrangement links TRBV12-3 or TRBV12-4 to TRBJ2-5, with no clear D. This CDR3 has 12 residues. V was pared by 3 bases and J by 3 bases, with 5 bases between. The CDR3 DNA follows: TGTGCCAGCAGTTTTTCTAAAGAGACCCAGTACTTC. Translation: CASSFSKETQYF.

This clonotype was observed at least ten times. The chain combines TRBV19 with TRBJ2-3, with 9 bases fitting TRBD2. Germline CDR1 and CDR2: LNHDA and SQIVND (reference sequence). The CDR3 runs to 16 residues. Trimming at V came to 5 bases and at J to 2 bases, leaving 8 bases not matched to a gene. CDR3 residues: CASSRATSGTTDTQYF. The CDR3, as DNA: TGTGCCAGTAGTCGAGCGACTAGCGGAACCACAGATACGCAGTATTTT.

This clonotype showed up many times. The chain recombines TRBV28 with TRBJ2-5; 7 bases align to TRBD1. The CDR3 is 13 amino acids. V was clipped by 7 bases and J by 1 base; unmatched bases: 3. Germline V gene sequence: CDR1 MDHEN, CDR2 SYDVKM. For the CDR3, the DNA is TGTGCCAGCAATCGACAGGGCCAAGAGACCCAGTACTTC. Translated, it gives CASNRQGQETQYF. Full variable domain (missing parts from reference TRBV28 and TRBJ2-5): DVKVTQSSRYLVKRTGEKVFLECVQDMDHENMFWYRQDPGLGLRLIYFSYDVKMKEKGDIPEGYSVSREKKERFSLILESASTNQTSMYLCASNRQGQETQYFGPGTRLLVL.

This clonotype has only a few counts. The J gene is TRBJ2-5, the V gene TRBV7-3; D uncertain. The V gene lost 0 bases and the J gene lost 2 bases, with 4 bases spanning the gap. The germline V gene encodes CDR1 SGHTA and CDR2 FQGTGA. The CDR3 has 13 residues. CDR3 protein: CASSLTTQETQYF. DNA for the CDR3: TGTGCCAGCAGCTTAACAACACAAGAGACCCAGTACTTC.

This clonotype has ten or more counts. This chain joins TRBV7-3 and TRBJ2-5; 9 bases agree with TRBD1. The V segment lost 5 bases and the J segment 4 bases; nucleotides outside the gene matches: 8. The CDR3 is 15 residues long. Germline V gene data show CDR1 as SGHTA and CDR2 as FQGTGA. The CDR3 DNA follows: TGTGCCAGCAGCCGACAGGGGGGTTTAGGAGAGACCCAGTACTTC. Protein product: CASSRQGGLGETQYF.

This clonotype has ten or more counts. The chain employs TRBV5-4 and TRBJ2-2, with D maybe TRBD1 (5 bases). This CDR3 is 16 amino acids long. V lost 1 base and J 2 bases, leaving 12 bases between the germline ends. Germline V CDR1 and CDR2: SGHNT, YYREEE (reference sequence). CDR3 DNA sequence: TGTGCCAGCAGCTTGTCAGTGACAGCCAACACCGGGGAGCTGTTTTTT. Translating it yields CASSLSVTANTGELFF.

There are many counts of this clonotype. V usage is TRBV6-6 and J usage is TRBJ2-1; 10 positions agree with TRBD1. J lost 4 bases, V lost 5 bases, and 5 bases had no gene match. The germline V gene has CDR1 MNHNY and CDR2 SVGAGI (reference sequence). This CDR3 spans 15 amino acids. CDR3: CASSPSGQGYNEQFF. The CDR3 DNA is TGTGCCAGCAGTCCATCGGGACAGGGGTACAATGAGCAGTTCTTC.

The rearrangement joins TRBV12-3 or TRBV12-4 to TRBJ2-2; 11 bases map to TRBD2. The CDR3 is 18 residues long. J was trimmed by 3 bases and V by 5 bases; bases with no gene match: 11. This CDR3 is CASSPPGLADLYTGELFF. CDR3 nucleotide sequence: TGTGCCAGCAGTCCCCCGGGACTAGCGGATCTCTACACCGGGGAGCTGTTTTTT.

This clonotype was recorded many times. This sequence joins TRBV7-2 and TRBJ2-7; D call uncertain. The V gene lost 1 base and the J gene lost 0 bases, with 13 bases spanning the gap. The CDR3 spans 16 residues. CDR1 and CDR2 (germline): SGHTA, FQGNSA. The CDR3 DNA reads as TGTGCCAGCAGCTTAGTTTTCGGCAGCAACTCCTACGAGCAGTACTTC. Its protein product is CASSLVFGSNSYEQYF.

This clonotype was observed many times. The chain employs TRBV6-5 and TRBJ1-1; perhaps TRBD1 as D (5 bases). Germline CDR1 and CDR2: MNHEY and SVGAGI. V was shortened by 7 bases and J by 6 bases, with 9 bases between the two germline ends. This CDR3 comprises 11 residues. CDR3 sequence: CASTQGPEAFF. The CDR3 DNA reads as TGTGCCAGCACCCAGGGACCTGAAGCTTTCTTT.

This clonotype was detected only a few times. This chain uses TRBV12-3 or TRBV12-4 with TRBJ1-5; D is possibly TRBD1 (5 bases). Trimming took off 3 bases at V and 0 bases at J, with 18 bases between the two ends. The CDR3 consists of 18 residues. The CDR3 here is CASSLGPRRGYSNQPQHF. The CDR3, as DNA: TGTGCCAGCAGTTTGGGGCCACGGAGAGGATATAGCAATCAGCCCCAGCATTTT.

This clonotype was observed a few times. The DNA for the CDR3 is TGTGCCAGCAGCTACGGACAGAGAGAAGAGAACACTGAAGCTTTCTTT. Encoded protein: CASSYGQREENTEAFF. This chain links TRBV5-4 with TRBJ1-1, with D possibly being TRBD1 (6 bases). This CDR3 has 16 residues. In germline, CDR1 is SGHNT, CDR2 YYREEE (reference sequence). Trimming shortened V by 3 bases and J by 1 base, and 16 bases separated the two germline ends.

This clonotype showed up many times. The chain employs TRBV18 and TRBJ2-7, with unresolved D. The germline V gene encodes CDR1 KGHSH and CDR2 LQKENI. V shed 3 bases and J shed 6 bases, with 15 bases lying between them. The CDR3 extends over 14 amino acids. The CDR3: CASSPTQLQSEQYF. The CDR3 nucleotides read TGTGCCAGCTCACCGACTCAACTCCAGAGCGAGCAGTACTTC.

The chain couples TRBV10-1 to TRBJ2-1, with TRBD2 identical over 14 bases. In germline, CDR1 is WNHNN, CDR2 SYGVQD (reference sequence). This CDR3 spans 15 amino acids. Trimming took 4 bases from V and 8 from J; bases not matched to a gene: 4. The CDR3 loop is CASSVTSGGAHEQFF. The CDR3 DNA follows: TGCGCCAGCAGTGTGACTAGCGGGGGGGCTCATGAGCAGTTCTTC.

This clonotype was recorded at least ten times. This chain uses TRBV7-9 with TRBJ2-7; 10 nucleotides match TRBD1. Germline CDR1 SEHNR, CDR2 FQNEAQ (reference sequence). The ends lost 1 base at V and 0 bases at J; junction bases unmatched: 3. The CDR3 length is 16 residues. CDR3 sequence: CASSLGTGGSSYEQYF. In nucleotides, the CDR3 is TGTGCCAGCAGCTTAGGGACAGGGGGTAGCTCCTACGAGCAGTACTTC. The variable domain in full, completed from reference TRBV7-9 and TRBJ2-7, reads DTGVSQNPRHKITKRGQNVTFRCDPISEHNRLYWYRQTLGQGPEFLTYFQNEAQLEKSRLLSDRFSAERPKGSFSTLEIQRTEQGDSAMYLCASSLGTGGSSYEQYFGPGTRLTVT.

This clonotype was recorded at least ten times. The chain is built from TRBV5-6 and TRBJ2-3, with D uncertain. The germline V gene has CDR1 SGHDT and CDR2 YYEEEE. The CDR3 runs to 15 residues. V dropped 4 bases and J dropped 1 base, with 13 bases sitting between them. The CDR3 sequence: CASSRSSTGTDTQYF. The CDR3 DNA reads TGTGCCAGCAGCCGGAGTTCGACGGGCACAGATACGCAGTATTTT. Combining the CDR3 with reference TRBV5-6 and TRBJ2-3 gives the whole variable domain DAGVTQSPTHLIKTRGQQVTLRCSPKSGHDTVSWYQQALGQGPQFIFQYYEEEERQRGNFPDRFSGHQFPNYSSELNVNALLLGDSALYLCASSRSSTGTDTQYFGPGTRLTVL.

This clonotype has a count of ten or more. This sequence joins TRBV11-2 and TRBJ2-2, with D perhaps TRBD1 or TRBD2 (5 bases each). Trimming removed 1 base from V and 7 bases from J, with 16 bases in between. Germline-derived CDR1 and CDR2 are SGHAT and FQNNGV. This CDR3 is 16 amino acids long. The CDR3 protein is CASSLGPRGYSGELFF. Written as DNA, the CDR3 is TGTGCCAGCAGCTTAGGCCCCCGGGGCTATAGCGGGGAGCTGTTTTTT.